The 28 T cell receptor beta chains below come from one sample, sequenced in a study of blood T cells in healthy people across ages. Then a second PCR, running about 6 to 12 cycles, was carried out with a sample-barcoded 5' primer and a J-beta primer mix. TCRdb processed the 5' RACE reads anew with MiXCR; each CDR3 protein has one entry. This table has some 1.4 million distinct CDR3 sequences, about 43% appearing once. Sequenced: blood. The receptors stem from a woman under 30 in good health.

This rearrangement joins TRBV7-9 to TRBJ2-4; a possible D gene is TRBD2 (6 bases). The CDR3 is 17 residues long. Germline-derived CDR1 and CDR2 are SEHNR and FQNEAQ (reference sequence). V was clipped by 2 bases and J by 0 bases, with 14 bases between them. The CDR3 nucleotides are TGTGCCAGCAGCTTATATGGACCGGGACTAGCCAAAAACATTCAGTACTTC. It yields the protein CASSLYGPGLAKNIQYF.

This chain joins TRBV4-2 and TRBJ2-5, with D perhaps assigned TRBD1 or TRBD2 (5 bases each). The last part of the DNA fits TRBJ2-1 better; the J call may be wrong. The germline gives CDR1 LGHNA, CDR2 YNFKEQ. This CDR3 has 16 amino acids. CDR3 in amino acids: CASSQGGRTPQETQFF. The DNA for the CDR3 is TGTGCCAGCAGCCAAGGGGGACGGACTCCCCAAGAGACCCAGTTCTTC.

This sequence joins TRBV27 and TRBJ2-7, with 8 nucleotides matching TRBD2. V dropped 4 bases and J dropped 1; count of bases not matched to a gene: 3. Looked up from germline, CDR1 is MNHEY and CDR2 is SMNVEV (reference sequence). CDR3 length equals 14 residues. The CDR3 loop is CASSSVAGSYEQYF. CDR3 DNA: TGTGCCAGCAGTTCCGTAGCGGGATCCTACGAGCAGTACTTC.

The J gene is TRBJ2-3, the V gene TRBV19; 11 bases match TRBD2. CDR1 and CDR2 (germline): LNHDA, SQIVND (reference sequence). The CDR3 extends over 16 amino acids. Losses at the gene ends were 5 bases for V and 4 bases for J; bases not matched to a gene: 8. In nucleotides, the CDR3 is TGTGCCAGTAGTGCCCCTAGCGGGGGGCTTGCAGATACGCAGTATTTT. The encoded protein is CASSAPSGGLADTQYF.

This clonotype was counted only a few times. CDR3 sequence reads: CASSPGTRQNIQYF. DNA for the CDR3: TGTGCCAGCAGCCCGGGGACACGACAAAACATTCAGTACTTC. The V call is TRBV6-5, the J call TRBJ2-4; D perhaps matches TRBD1 (6 bases). Trimming took 6 bases from V and 5 from J, leaving 14 bases between them. Germline V gene sequence: CDR1 MNHEY, CDR2 SVGAGI. This CDR3 comprises 14 residues.

The rearrangement joins TRBV5-5 to TRBJ2-1, with D unclear. Germline-derived CDR1 and CDR2 are SGHKS and YYEKEE (reference sequence). V lost 0 bases to trimming and J lost 7 bases, with 11 bases between them. The CDR3 is 14 amino acids. The CDR3 protein is CASSLANYDNEQFF. For the CDR3, the DNA is TGTGCCAGCAGCTTGGCCAACTATGATAATGAGCAGTTCTTC.

The rearrangement links TRBV2 to TRBJ2-3; 12 bases fit TRBD2. CDR1 and CDR2 from the germline V gene are SNHLY and FYNNEI. The trim removed 5 bases at V and 2 bases at J, leaving 5 bases unmatched. The CDR3 runs 16 residues. The CDR3 protein is CASSRRLAGATDTQYF. CDR3 bases: TGTGCCAGCAGTCGACGACTAGCGGGGGCCACAGATACGCAGTATTTT.

CDR3 region: CSATLGTSGQTQFF. DNA for the CDR3: TGCAGTGCTACGTTAGGGACTAGCGGTCAAACCCAGTTCTTC. The chain combines TRBV20-1 with TRBJ2-5, with 11 bases that match TRBD2. The better agreement between TRBJ2-1 and the DNA end casts doubt on the J call. CDR1 is DFQATT and CDR2 is SNEGSKA in the germline V gene (reference sequence). The CDR3 covers 14 residues.

This clonotype was counted between two and nine times. The rearrangement links TRBV28 to TRBJ2-1; either TRBD1 or TRBD2 may fit D (7 bases each). Germline V gene lookup returns CDR1 MDHEN and CDR2 SYDVKM. V gave up 3 bases and J gave up 7 bases, with 16 bases separating them. The CDR3 consists of 15 residues. In DNA, the CDR3 is TGTGCCAGCAGTTTCCTGGACAGGCGGGGGAATGAGCAGTTCTTC. This gives the protein CASSFLDRRGNEQFF.

The chain carries TRBV29-1 and TRBJ1-2; D call uncertain. The CDR3 has 13 amino acids. Germline loops: CDR1 SQVTM, CDR2 ANQGSEA. Deletions cut 3 bases from V and 6 bases from J, with 14 bases between. The CDR3 DNA follows: TGCAGCGTTGATTCGGGCCAAGCACATGGCTACACCTTC. It encodes CSVDSGQAHGYTF.

The chain carries TRBV4-1 and TRBJ1-2, with D unresolved. Germline V CDR1 and CDR2: MGHRA, YSYEKL. This CDR3 spans 15 amino acids. Trimming shortened V by 5 bases and J by 4 bases, and 17 bases separated the two germline ends. This chain's CDR3 is CASSYTRETSYGYTF. CDR3 in DNA: TGCGCCAGCAGCTACACAAGAGAAACCTCCTATGGCTACACCTTC.

The chain carries TRBV7-2 and TRBJ1-1; D unresolved. V was clipped by 1 base and J by 1 base, with 10 bases between them. The germline V gene encodes CDR1 SGHTA and CDR2 FQGNSA. The CDR3 length is 15 residues. CDR3 sequence: CASSLVQLKNTEAFF. In DNA form, the CDR3 reads TGTGCCAGCAGCTTAGTGCAGCTCAAGAACACTGAAGCTTTCTTT.

V gene TRBV21-1 combines with J gene TRBJ2-1; TRBD1, the D gene given by the table, was not confirmed from the DNA. TRBV21-1 is noted as a pseudogene. This CDR3 comprises 15 residues. CDR3 nucleotide sequence: TGTGCCAGCAGCAAAGTTGGGGGGACCTACAATGAGCAGTTCTTC. It translates to CASSKVGGTYNEQFF.

CDR3 in amino acids: CASSQGRISGANVLTF. CDR3 DNA sequence: TGTGCCAGCAGCCAAGGTAGAATCTCTGGGGCCAACGTCCTGACTTTC. The chain links TRBV3-1 to TRBJ2-6; D call uncertain. CDR3 size: 16 residues. Germline CDR1 and CDR2: LGHDT and YNNKEL (reference sequence). Trimming removed 1 base from V and 0 bases from J, with 7 bases in between. The entire variable domain, with the rest obtained from reference TRBV3-1 and TRBJ2-6, is as follows: DTAVSQTPKYLVTQMGNDKSIKCEQNLGHDTMYWYKQDSKKFLKIMFSYNNKELIINETVPNRFSPKSPDKAHLNLHINSLELGDSAVYFCASSQGRISGANVLTFGAGSRLTVL.

This clonotype was observed a few times. For the CDR3, the DNA is TGCAGCGTTGTCGGGGTTGCCTCCTACAATGAGCAGTTCTTC. Its protein is CSVVGVASYNEQFF. The V gene is TRBV29-1, the J gene TRBJ2-1, with D possibly TRBD2 on 5 matching bases. The CDR3 is 14 amino acids. CDR1 and CDR2 (germline): SQVTM, ANQGSEA. Trimming left V 4 bases short and J 0 bases short, with 10 bases between.

This clonotype appeared once. V and J are TRBV20-1 and TRBJ1-6, with 10 bases lining up with TRBD1. CDR1 and CDR2 from the germline V gene are DFQATT and SNEGSKA (reference sequence). CDR3 length: 14 residues. V gave up 3 bases and J gave up 9 bases; unmatched junction bases: 5. DNA of the CDR3: TGCAGTGCTAGGACAGGGGGCTGGGGTTCACCCCTCCACTTT. Translating it yields CSARTGGWGSPLHF.

V and J are TRBV6-6 and TRBJ2-3; D is ambiguous. Germline CDR1 and CDR2: MNHNY and SVGAGI (reference sequence). The CDR3 contains 13 residues. The V and J ends lost 5 bases and 2 bases respectively, with 8 bases between them. CDR3 residues: CASSRAPTDTQYF. CDR3 sequence (DNA): TGTGCCAGCAGTCGGGCCCCCACAGATACGCAGTATTTT.

The rearrangement links TRBV3-1 to TRBJ1-2; D gene ambiguous. The ends were cut back, 1 base at V and 3 bases at J, with 12 bases in the middle. The CDR3 is 15 residues long. Germline-derived CDR1 and CDR2 are LGHDT and YNNKEL (reference sequence). The CDR3 reads CASSQAPGSHYGYTF. The DNA of the CDR3 is TGTGCCAGCAGCCAAGCTCCAGGCAGTCACTATGGCTACACCTTC. Looking up the rest from reference TRBV3-1 and TRBJ1-2 gives the full variable domain: DTAVSQTPKYLVTQMGNDKSIKCEQNLGHDTMYWYKQDSKKFLKIMFSYNNKELIINETVPNRFSPKSPDKAHLNLHINSLELGDSAVYFCASSQAPGSHYGYTFGSGTRLTVV.

This clonotype was seen only a few times. V usage is TRBV7-9 and J usage is TRBJ1-6, with TRBD1 as a possible D gene (5 bases). The CDR3 totals 16 residues. CDR1 and CDR2 (germline): SEHNR, FQNEAQ (reference sequence). Deletions cut 5 bases from V and 11 bases from J, with 22 bases between. CDR3 in amino acids: CASSDRTTGPGAPLHF. The CDR3 DNA sequence: TGTGCCAGCAGCGACCGCACCACAGGTCCCGGGGCACCCCTCCACTTT. The complete variable domain, with remaining parts taken from reference TRBV7-9 and TRBJ1-6, reads DTGVSQNPRHKITKRGQNVTFRCDPISEHNRLYWYRQTLGQGPEFLTYFQNEAQLEKSRLLSDRFSAERPKGSFSTLEIQRTEQGDSAMYLCASSDRTTGPGAPLHFGNGTRLTVT.

This clonotype was counted a single time. J is TRBJ1-5 and V is TRBV2, with D uncertain. V lost 3 bases and J lost 6, with 6 bases in between. Germline assignment: CDR1 SNHLY and CDR2 FYNNEI. CDR3 length equals 12 residues. CDR3 sequence: CASSEIGQPQHF. Here the CDR3 DNA reads TGTGCCAGCAGTGAGATAGGTCAGCCCCAGCATTTT.

This rearrangement joins TRBV10-1 to TRBJ1-2; D is unclear. Germline V CDR1 and CDR2: WNHNN, SYGVQD (reference sequence). V lost 5 bases, J lost 3 bases, and 10 bases lay in between. The CDR3 contains 13 residues. The CDR3 coding sequence is TGCGCCAGCAGTAAGGGTCTGGACTATGGCTACACCTTC. It codes for CASSKGLDYGYTF.

This clonotype was detected many times. The CDR3 sequence: CASSYQLRQGRDYGYTF. CDR3 DNA sequence: TGTGCCAGCAGCTACCAATTGCGGCAGGGTAGGGACTATGGCTACACCTTC. The chain has TRBV7-2 and TRBJ1-2; tentatively, D is TRBD1 (5 bases). The germline V and J ends were trimmed by 4 bases and 3 bases, with 21 bases remaining between them. Germline CDR1 and CDR2: SGHTA and FQGNSA. The CDR3 consists of 17 residues. Full variable domain (remainder filled in from reference TRBV7-2 and TRBJ1-2): GAGVSQSPSNKVTEKGKDVELRCDPISGHTALYWYRQSLGQGLEFLIYFQGNSAPDKSGLPSDRFSAERTGGSVSTLTIQRTQQEDSAVYLCASSYQLRQGRDYGYTFGSGTRLTVV.

This rearrangement joins TRBV7-8 to TRBJ2-2; unclear D gene. This CDR3 is built from 15 residues. Germline V gene lookup returns CDR1 SGHVS and CDR2 FQNEAQ. V lost 10 bases, J lost 8 bases, and 23 bases lay in between. CDR3 sequence (DNA): TGTGCCACCCTCCCGGCCCACCTTACGGAGGGGGAGCTGTTTTTT. This translates into CATLPAHLTEGELFF. Complete variable domain (other parts from reference TRBV7-8 and TRBJ2-2): GAGVSQSPRYKVAKRGQDVALRCDPISGHVSLFWYQQALGQGPEFLTYFQNEAQLDKSGLPSDRFFAERPEGSVSTLKIQRTQQEDSAVYLCATLPAHLTEGELFFGEGSRLTVL.

Only a few counts were recorded for this clonotype. V usage is TRBV5-1 and J usage is TRBJ1-2; D not resolved. V was pared by 1 base and J by 7 bases, with 14 bases between. Germline CDR1 and CDR2: SGHRS and YFSETQ. The CDR3 runs to 14 residues. CDR3 nucleotides: TGCGCCAGCAGCTTGTCCGCCGGGGAGGGTGGCTACACCTTC. Its protein product is CASSLSAGEGGYTF.

This clonotype has only a few counts. This chain links TRBV27 with TRBJ1-5; a weak D match, TRBD1 (5 bases). The CDR3 is 13 amino acids. V was cut by 8 bases and J by 1 base, with 9 bases left in between. Germline CDR1 MNHEY, CDR2 SMNVEV (reference sequence). The DNA for the CDR3 is TGTGCCAGCGGGGGGTGGAGCAATCAGCCCCAGCATTTT. Translated: CASGGWSNQPQHF.

The chain has TRBV20-1 and TRBJ2-5; a possible D gene is TRBD1 (6 bases). Trimming left V 1 base short and J 5 bases short, with 17 bases between. The germline CDR1 and CDR2 sequences are DFQATT and SNEGSKA (reference sequence). This CDR3 is built from 15 residues. The CDR3: CSARALTGTLETQYF. The CDR3 coding sequence is TGCAGTGCTAGAGCCCTTACAGGGACCTTGGAGACCCAGTACTTC.

The J gene is TRBJ2-5, the V gene TRBV4-1, with 12 bases that match TRBD2. Germline CDR1 MGHRA, CDR2 YSYEKL. The CDR3 has 17 amino acids. The V gene end was trimmed by 1 base and the J gene end by 11 bases; junction bases not matched to a gene: 14. CDR3 loop: CASSQGWRLAGANEQYF. The CDR3 DNA sequence: TGCGCCAGCAGCCAAGGTTGGAGACTAGCGGGAGCAAATGAGCAGTACTTC.

This clonotype came up many times. The chain joins TRBV2 to TRBJ2-7; D not certain. Germline V gene data show CDR1 as SNHLY and CDR2 as FYNNEI. This CDR3 contains 13 residues. Trimming took 0 bases from V and 3 from J, leaving 6 bases between them. Here the CDR3 DNA reads TGTGCCAGCAGTGAAGCGAAATTCTACGAGCAGTACTTC. Residues: CASSEAKFYEQYF.